This T cell receptor (beta chain) was documented in a study of cytomegalovirus exposure and HLA in healthy donors. Regarding this clone: Its antigen is unknown.

Germline values: CDR1 MNHNY, CDR2 SVGAGI (reference sequence). V lost 8 bases, J lost 7 bases, and 14 bases lay in between. CDR3 size: 13 residues. Researchers ran the PCR with 60 Vbeta and 13 Jbeta primers. The assay was immunoSEQ multiplex PCR, and TCRdb's table has in-frame clones only and misses some. The repertoire holds 150,000 to 200,000 clones, with under 75% as singletons. Study-level points and caveats: Another analysis was done later, and it associated more than 15,000 TCR beta sequences with HLA alleles at 0.05 false discovery rate.

The clonotype originates from a man aged 40-50 years in good health and CMV-seropositive. This chain links TRBV6-6 with TRBJ1-4; a weak D match, TRBD1 (5 bases). Sequenced material: PBMCs. As DNA, the CDR3 is TGTGCCAGCGTTGAGGGGAGGGGTGAAAAACTGTTTTTT. Protein sequence: CASVEGRGEKLFF.